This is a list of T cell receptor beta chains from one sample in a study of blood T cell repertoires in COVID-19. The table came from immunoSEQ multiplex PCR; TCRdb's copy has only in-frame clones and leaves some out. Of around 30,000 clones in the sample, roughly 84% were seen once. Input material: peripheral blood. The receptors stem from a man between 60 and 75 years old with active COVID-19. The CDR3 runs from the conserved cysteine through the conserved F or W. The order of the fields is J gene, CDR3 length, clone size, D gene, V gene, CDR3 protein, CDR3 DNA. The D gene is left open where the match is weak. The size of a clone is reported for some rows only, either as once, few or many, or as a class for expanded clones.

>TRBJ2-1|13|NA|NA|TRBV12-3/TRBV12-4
CASSLRRDNEQFF
TGTGCCAGCAGTTTACGGCGGGACAATGAGCAGTTCTTC
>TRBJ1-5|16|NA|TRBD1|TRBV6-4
CASSDFGQGRNQPQHF
TGTGCCAGCAGTGACTTTGGACAGGGAAGGAATCAGCCCCAGCATTTT
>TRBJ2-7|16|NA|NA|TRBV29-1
CSVTAPLRGNSYEQYF
TGCAGCGTTACAGCCCCATTGCGGGGCAACTCCTACGAGCAGTACTTC
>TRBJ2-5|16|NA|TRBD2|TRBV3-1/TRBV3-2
CASSQGTSGRQETQYF
TGTGCCAGCAGCCAAGGGACTAGCGGCCGTCAAGAGACCCAGTACTTC
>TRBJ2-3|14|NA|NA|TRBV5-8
CASSLGGTTDTQYF
TGTGCCAGCAGCTTGGGCGGGACCACAGATACGCAGTATTTT
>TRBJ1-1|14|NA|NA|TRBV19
CASSILSGNTEAFF
TGTGCCAGTAGTATTTTGTCAGGGAACACTGAAGCTTTCTTT
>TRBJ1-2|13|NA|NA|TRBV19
CASKAGDPYGYTF
TGTGCCAGTAAGGCAGGGGACCCCTATGGCTACACCTTC
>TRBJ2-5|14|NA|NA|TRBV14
CASSQLDGLETQYF
TGTGCCAGCAGCCAATTAGACGGGTTAGAGACCCAGTACTTC
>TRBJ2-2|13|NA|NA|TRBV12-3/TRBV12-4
CASSLRETGELFF
TGTGCCAGCAGTTTACGAGAGACCGGGGAGCTGTTTTTT
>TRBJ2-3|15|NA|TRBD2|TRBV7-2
CASSSVAGVRDTQYF
TGTGCCAGCAGCTCAGTAGCGGGAGTCAGAGATACGCAGTATTTT
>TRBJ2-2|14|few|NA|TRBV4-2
CASSQELNTGELFF
TGTGCCAGCAGCCAAGAGTTAAACACCGGGGAGCTGTTTTTT
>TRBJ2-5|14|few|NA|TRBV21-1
CASSIGRVQETQYF
TGTGCCAGCAGCATTGGCAGGGTCCAAGAGACCCAGTACTTC
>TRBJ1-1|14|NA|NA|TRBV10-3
CAISEMGQHTEAFF
TGTGCCATCAGTGAGATGGGGCAGCACACTGAAGCTTTCTTT
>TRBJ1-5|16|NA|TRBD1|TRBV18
CASSPRAGGRAQPQHF
TGTGCCAGCTCACCAAGGGCAGGGGGACGAGCTCAGCCCCAGCATTTT
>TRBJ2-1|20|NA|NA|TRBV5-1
CASSSLQQGITLSSYNEQFF
TGCGCCAGCAGCTCCCTTCAACAGGGTATCACCCTGAGCTCCTACAATGAGCAGTTCTTC
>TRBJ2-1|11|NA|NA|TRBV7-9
CASSLFYEQFF
TGTGCCAGCAGCTTATTCTATGAGCAGTTCTTC
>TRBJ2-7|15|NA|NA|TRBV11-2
CASSLDAAGFWEQYF
TGTGCCAGCAGCTTAGATGCAGCAGGGTTCTGGGAGCAGTACTTC
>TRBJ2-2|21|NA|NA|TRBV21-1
CASSVGGTGLAGGPNTGELFF
TGTGCCAGCAGCGTTGGTGGTACGGGACTAGCGGGGGGGCCTAACACCGGGGAGCTGTTTTTT
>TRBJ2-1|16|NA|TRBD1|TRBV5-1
CASSTPGQGAMNEQFF
TGCGCCAGCAGCACCCCGGGACAGGGGGCGATGAATGAGCAGTTCTTC
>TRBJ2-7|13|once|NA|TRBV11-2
CASSLDREDEQYF
TGTGCCAGCAGCTTAGACAGGGAGGACGAGCAGTACTTC
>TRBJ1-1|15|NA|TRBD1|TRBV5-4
CASSAPGTASTEAFF
TGTGCCAGCAGCGCACCCGGGACAGCTTCGACTGAAGCTTTCTTT
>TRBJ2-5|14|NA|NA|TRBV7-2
CASSIDSGIKAQYF
TGTGCCAGCAGCATAGACAGCGGTATAAAGGCCCAGTACTTC
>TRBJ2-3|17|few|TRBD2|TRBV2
CASSPGTSGSGTDTQYF
TGTGCCAGCAGCCCCGGGACTAGCGGGAGTGGGACAGATACGCAGTATTTT
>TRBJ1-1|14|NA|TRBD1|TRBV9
CASSSRDRDTEAFF
TGTGCCAGCAGCAGCCGGGACAGGGACACTGAAGCTTTCTTT
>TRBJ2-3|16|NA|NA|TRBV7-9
CASSPGGLLSTDTQYF
TGTGCCAGCAGCCCCGGGGGACTGCTCAGCACAGATACGCAGTATTTT
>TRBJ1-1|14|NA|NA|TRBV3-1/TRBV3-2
CASSQDVAGTEAFF
TGTGCCAGCAGCCAAGATGTGGCGGGCACTGAAGCTTTCTTT
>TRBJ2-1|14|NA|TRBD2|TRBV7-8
CASSLLAGADEQFF
TGTGCCAGCAGCTTACTAGCGGGAGCCGATGAGCAGTTCTTC
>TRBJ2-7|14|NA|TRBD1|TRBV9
CASSRGGQIYEQYF
TGTGCCAGCAGTCGTGGGGGACAGATATACGAGCAGTACTTC
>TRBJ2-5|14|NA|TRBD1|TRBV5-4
CASSLGTARETQYF
TGTGCCAGCAGCCTAGGGACAGCCAGAGAGACCCAGTACTTC
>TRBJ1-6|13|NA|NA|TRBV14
CASSQSLNSPLHF
TGTGCCAGCAGCCAAAGCCTTAATTCACCCCTCCACTTT
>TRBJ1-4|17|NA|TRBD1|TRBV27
CASSLKAGGGFSEKLFF
TGTGCCAGCAGTTTAAAGGCAGGGGGCGGATTTAGTGAAAAACTGTTTTTT
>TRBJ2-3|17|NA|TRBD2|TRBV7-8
CASSLRLAGNGEDTQYF
TGTGCCAGCAGCCTCCGCTTAGCGGGGAACGGGGAAGATACGCAGTATTTT
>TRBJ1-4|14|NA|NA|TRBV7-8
CASSLGGGDEKLFF
TGTGCCAGCAGCTTAGGGGGCGGGGATGAAAAACTGTTTTTT
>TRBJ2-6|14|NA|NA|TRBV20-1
CSASGLSGANVLTF
TGCAGTGCTAGTGGGCTCTCTGGGGCCAACGTCCTGACTTTC
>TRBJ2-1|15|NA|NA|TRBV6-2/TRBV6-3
CASSSSRREMGEQFF
TGTGCCAGCAGTTCCTCACGCCGGGAGATGGGTGAGCAGTTCTTC
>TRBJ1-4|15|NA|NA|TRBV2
CASRRDRSTNEKLFF
TGTGCCAGCAGACGCGACAGATCAACTAATGAAAAACTGTTTTTT
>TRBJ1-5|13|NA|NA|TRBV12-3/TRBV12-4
CASRDTTNQPQHF
TGTGCCAGCAGAGACACCACTAATCAGCCCCAGCATTTT
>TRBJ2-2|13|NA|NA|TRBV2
CASSAELTGELFF
TGTGCCAGCAGTGCCGAACTCACCGGGGAGCTGTTTTTT
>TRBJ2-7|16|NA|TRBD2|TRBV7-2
CASSLRSGRDWYEQYF
TGTGCCAGCAGCTTACGTAGCGGGAGGGATTGGTACGAGCAGTACTTC
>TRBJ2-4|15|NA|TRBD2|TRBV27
CASSARLAPKNIQYF
TGTGCCAGCAGCGCTAGACTAGCGCCAAAAAACATTCAGTACTTC
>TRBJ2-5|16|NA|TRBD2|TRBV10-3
CAISLKSGRGQETQYF
TGTGCCATCAGTCTAAAAAGCGGGAGGGGCCAAGAGACCCAGTACTTC
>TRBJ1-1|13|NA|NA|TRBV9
CASSARVTSEAFF
TGTGCCAGCAGCGCACGGGTGACCTCTGAAGCTTTCTTT